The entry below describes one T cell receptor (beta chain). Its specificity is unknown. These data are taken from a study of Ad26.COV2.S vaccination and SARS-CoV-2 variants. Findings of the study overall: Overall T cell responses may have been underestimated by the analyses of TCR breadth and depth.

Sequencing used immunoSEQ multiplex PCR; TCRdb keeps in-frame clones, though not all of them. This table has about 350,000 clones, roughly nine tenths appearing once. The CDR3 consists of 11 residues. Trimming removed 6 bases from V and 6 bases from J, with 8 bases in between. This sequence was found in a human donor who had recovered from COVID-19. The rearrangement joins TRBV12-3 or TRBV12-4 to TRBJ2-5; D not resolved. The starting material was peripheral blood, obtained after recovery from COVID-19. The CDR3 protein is CASSPGQTQYF. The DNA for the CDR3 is TGTGCCAGCAGCCCCGGCCAGACCCAGTACTTC.